A selection of T cell receptor beta chains follows, all from one sample in a study of blood T cell repertoires in COVID-19. Sequencing was performed with immunoSEQ multiplex PCR; in TCRdb, only in-frame clones are kept and a portion is missing. The sample consists of about 240,000 clones, 87% of them appearing once. The sample comprised peripheral blood. These receptors were collected from a man aged 55 to 70 who had recovered from COVID-19. The CDR3 runs from the conserved cysteine through the conserved F or W. D genes are given only for firm matches. Clone size, where shown, is once, few, many, or a class for clones that have expanded.

TRBV24-1	TRBJ2-7	-	TRBD1	TGTGCCACCGCTACAGGGGCGGGTGACGTGCACGAGCAGTACTTC	CATATGAGDVHEQYF
TRBV7-2	TRBJ1-4	-	TRBD1	TGTGCCAGCAGCCTGAGAGGGACAGGGTATGAAAAACTGTTTTTT	CASSLRGTGYEKLFF
TRBV7-8	TRBJ2-2	-	-	TGTGCCAGCAGCAACCGGGTCGAGTCGGCCGGGGAGCTGTTTTTT	CASSNRVESAGELFF
TRBV6-6	TRBJ1-4	once	-	TGTGCCAGCAGTTACCCCCGGGAAAAACTGTTTTTT	CASSYPREKLFF
TRBV2	TRBJ1-6	-	TRBD1	TGTGCCAGCAGACCGGGACAGGGATTTAATTCACCCCTCCACTTT	CASRPGQGFNSPLHF
TRBV11-3	TRBJ2-1	once	-	TGTGCCAGCAGCTCAGGACTACTACCGAGCTCCTACAATGAGCAGTTCTTC	CASSSGLLPSSYNEQFF
TRBV28	TRBJ1-1	-	-	TGTGCCAGCAGCCCTCAGGATAACACTGAAGCTTTCTTT	CASSPQDNTEAFF
TRBV6-5	TRBJ1-5	-	-	TGTGCCACCCGTAGGGGGCAGCCCCAGCATTTT	CATRRGQPQHF
TRBV19	TRBJ2-3	-	TRBD1	TGTGCCAGTAGTATACGGACAGGGAGCACAGATACGCAGTATTTT	CASSIRTGSTDTQYF
TRBV6-5	TRBJ1-1	-	-	TGTGCCAGCAGTTTATCTCTGAACACTGAAGCTTTCTTT	CASSLSLNTEAFF